This TCR beta chain was captured in a study of blood T cell repertoires in COVID-19. Study overall: COVID-19 samples collected from the United States, Italy and Spain covered acute and convalescent phases. The cDNA or gDNA used as material had been derived from T cells, B-cell-depleted T cells, or PBMCs.

The data were produced by immunoSEQ multiplex PCR, yet TCRdb's version contains in-frame clones alone and is incomplete. Seen here are roughly 200,000 clones, about three quarters observed once, and the top ten hold about 3%. Sequencing was carried out using peripheral blood. This sequence was found in a woman of 80 years or more with active or convalescent COVID-19.

The CDR3: CATATDTDTQYF. CDR3 coding DNA: TGTGCCACCGCGACAGACACAGATACGCAGTATTTT. J is TRBJ2-3 and V is TRBV10-3; the D gene is possibly TRBD1 (5 bases). The CDR3 extends over 12 amino acids. Trimming left V 10 bases short and J 2 bases short, with 10 bases between. From germline, CDR1 is ENHRY and CDR2 SYGVKD.